Following are 18 T cell receptor beta chains from one sample sequenced in a study of CD8 T cell repertoires and HIV-1 epitope variants. Measured with immunoSEQ multiplex PCR; TCRdb has only the in-frame clones, and not every one. The table lists approximately 90,000 clones, almost 75% of them singletons. Sequencing was done on a sample of uncultured baseline CD8+ T cells from peripheral blood mononuclear cells (PBMCs). Every receptor here comes from a male donor with HIV.

In DNA, the CDR3 is TGTGCCAGCAGTTATCCAGGGCTAAACTATGGCTACACCTTC. This encodes CASSYPGLNYGYTF. The chain joins TRBV28 to TRBJ1-2, with D possibly matching TRBD1 (5 bases). Germline V CDR1 and CDR2: MDHEN, SYDVKM. With 4 bases removed from V and 2 bases from J, the gap between germline ends came to 11 bases. The CDR3 is made up of 14 amino acids.

The gene calls are TRBV30 and TRBJ2-3, with TRBD2 matching 8 bases. Germline CDR1 is GTSNPN and CDR2 is SVGIG (reference sequence). V shed 5 bases, J shed 7 bases, and the junction held 11 bases outside the gene matches. The length of the CDR3 is 14 residues. The CDR3: CAWASGGLIYTQYF. CDR3 sequence (DNA): TGTGCCTGGGCGAGCGGGGGCCTTATTTATACGCAGTATTTT.

Turning to this clone: Within the sample, other DNA sequences also encode this same CDR3. The rearrangement links TRBV6-5 to TRBJ1-1; D is possibly TRBD1 (5 bases). This CDR3 region has 13 residues. V shed 7 bases and J shed 1 base, with 10 bases lying between them. Germline assignment: CDR1 MNHEY and CDR2 SVGAGI. The CDR3 here is CASKGDRNTEAFF. The CDR3 DNA reads as TGTGCCAGCAAAGGGGATAGGAACACTGAAGCTTTCTTT.

V and J are TRBV9 and TRBJ1-4, with 9 nucleotides matching TRBD1. This CDR3 has 15 residues. The trim removed 5 bases at V and 7 bases at J, leaving 9 bases unmatched. The germline CDR1 and CDR2 sequences are SGDLS and YYNGEE. CDR3 in DNA: TGTGCCAGCAGTCGGACAGGGGCGGCGGGTGAAAAACTGTTTTTT. Amino acid sequence: CASSRTGAAGEKLFF. Together with reference TRBV9 and TRBJ1-4, the CDR3 gives the full variable domain: DSGVTQTPKHLITATGQRVTLRCSPRSGDLSVYWYQQSLDQGLQFLIQYYNGEERAKGNILERFSAQQFPDLHSELNLSSLELGDSALYFCASSRTGAAGEKLFFGSGTQLSVL.

The chain combines TRBV19 with TRBJ2-7; D call uncertain. Germline V lookup: CDR1 LNHDA, CDR2 SQIVND (reference sequence). This CDR3 contains 16 residues. The V end lost 1 base, the J end lost 2 bases, and 15 bases lay between the germline ends. As DNA, the CDR3 is TGTGCCAGTAGTATAGCAACTACAGCGACGACCTACGAGCAGTACTTC. This translates into CASSIATTATTYEQYF.

This chain connects TRBV4-3 to TRBJ1-2; tentative D call: TRBD1 (5 bases). The CDR3 sequence is 15 residues long. Germline values: CDR1 LGHNA, CDR2 YSLEER. The germline V and J ends were trimmed by 0 bases and 5 bases, with 13 bases remaining between them. The CDR3, as DNA: TGCGCCAGCAGCCAAGATTTACCAGGGCGGTATGGCTACACCTTC. Translation: CASSQDLPGRYGYTF.

This rearrangement joins TRBV28 to TRBJ2-4; 8 nucleotides match TRBD2. This CDR3 is 16 amino acids long. From germline, CDR1 is MDHEN and CDR2 SYDVKM. V gave up 5 bases and J gave up 4 bases; unmatched junction bases: 10. The CDR3 sequence: CASSGGSGIGKNIQYF. The CDR3 DNA follows: TGTGCCAGCAGTGGAGGTAGCGGGATCGGAAAAAACATTCAGTACTTC.

This chain joins TRBV28 and TRBJ2-7; 9 nucleotides align to TRBD1. The CDR3 is 15 residues long. Germline loops: CDR1 MDHEN, CDR2 SYDVKM. V was pared by 6 bases and J by 2 bases, with 8 bases of the junction left unmatched. The CDR3, as DNA: TGTGCCAGCAGGCGCGGACAGGGGCGAACCTACGAGCAGTACTTC. Residues: CASRRGQGRTYEQYF. Full variable domain (outside the CDR3, taken from reference TRBV28 and TRBJ2-7): DVKVTQSSRYLVKRTGEKVFLECVQDMDHENMFWYRQDPGLGLRLIYFSYDVKMKEKGDIPEGYSVSREKKERFSLILESASTNQTSMYLCASRRGQGRTYEQYFGPGTRLTVT.

The chain carries TRBV6-5 and TRBJ1-2; D unresolved. Trimming shortened V by 7 bases and J by 5 bases, and 17 bases separated the two germline ends. CDR3 length equals 14 residues. Germline assignment: CDR1 MNHEY and CDR2 SVGAGI. CDR3 in amino acids: CASTAPQDGYGYTF. CDR3 bases: TGTGCCAGCACCGCACCCCAGGACGGATATGGCTACACCTTC.

This clone was counted once. The chain links TRBV9 to TRBJ2-7; D is tentatively TRBD1 or TRBD2 (5 bases each). This CDR3 spans 14 amino acids. The germline gives CDR1 SGDLS, CDR2 YYNGEE. The ends were cut back, 0 bases at V and 6 bases at J, with 13 bases in the middle. The CDR3 region has the DNA TGTGCCAGCAGCGTAGACCCGGGGCCGGGCGAGCAGTACTTC. Residues: CASSVDPGPGEQYF.

This chain connects TRBV5-1 to TRBJ2-1; a possible D gene is TRBD2 (6 bases). The CDR3 covers 14 residues. Looked up from germline, CDR1 is SGHRS and CDR2 is YFSETQ. The V gene lost 0 bases and the J gene lost 7 bases, with 11 bases spanning the gap. CDR3 loop: CASSLGTTRNEQFF. The CDR3 coding sequence is TGCGCCAGCAGCTTGGGGACTACCCGAAATGAGCAGTTCTTC.

This clone was detected a few times. This sequence joins TRBV6-1 and TRBJ2-1; 9 bases map to TRBD1. The germline CDR1 and CDR2 sequences are MNHNS and SASEGT. The V and J ends lost 11 bases and 4 bases, in that order; junction bases with no gene match: 12. This CDR3 spans 15 amino acids. The DNA for the CDR3 is TGTGCCTGTTCCGAAACAGGGGGCGCTTACAATGAGCAGTTCTTC. It specifies CACSETGGAYNEQFF.

This chain uses TRBV28 with TRBJ1-5, with D possibly matching TRBD1 (6 bases). This CDR3 comprises 14 residues. Germline values: CDR1 MDHEN, CDR2 SYDVKM. V shed 4 bases and J shed 3 bases, with 10 bases lying between them. In nucleotides, the CDR3 is TGTGCCAGCAGTTCCAGGGGTGACAATCAGCCCCAGCATTTT. Translating it yields CASSSRGDNQPQHF.

The rearrangement joins TRBV5-1 to TRBJ2-7, with 9 bases matching TRBD1. The V gene end was trimmed by 4 bases and the J gene end by 5 bases; junction bases not matched to a gene: 4. The CDR3 consists of 13 residues. Germline V gives CDR1 SGHRS, CDR2 YFSETQ. This chain's CDR3 is CASSLTGGNEQYF. The CDR3 nucleotides read TGCGCCAGCAGCCTAACAGGGGGCAACGAGCAGTACTTC.

J is TRBJ1-2 and V is TRBV5-8; no definite D call. This CDR3 contains 14 residues. V shed 4 bases and J shed 6 bases, with 16 bases lying between them. From germline, CDR1 is SGHTS and CDR2 YDEGEE. The CDR3 loop reads CASSPGLPGDGYTF. The CDR3 nucleotides are TGTGCCAGCAGCCCAGGACTCCCTGGTGATGGCTACACCTTC.

This sequence joins TRBV5-1 and TRBJ1-5, with TRBD1 identical over 8 bases. The CDR3 consists of 15 residues. With 0 bases clipped from V and 6 bases from J, the junction kept 5 bases outside the gene matches. CDR1 SGHRS and CDR2 YFSETQ come from the germline V gene. Here the CDR3 reads CASSLVSGTGQPQHF. CDR3 in DNA: TGCGCCAGCAGCTTGGTCTCTGGGACAGGTCAGCCCCAGCATTTT.

The rearrangement links TRBV23-1 to TRBJ2-1; D not certain. TRBV23-1 is labeled an ORF, and its function is uncertain. The germline V and J ends were trimmed by 2 bases and 8 bases, with 13 bases remaining between them. The CDR3 length is 14 residues. The DNA of the CDR3 is TGCGCCAGCAGTCAAGAAAACTGGAGCCATGAGCAGTTCTTC. Translation: CASSQENWSHEQFF.

The chain recombines TRBV5-1 with TRBJ2-3; D unclear. The V gene lost 6 bases and the J gene lost 1 base, with 15 bases spanning the gap. The V gene's germline CDR1 is SGHRS and CDR2 YFSETQ. The CDR3 spans 15 residues. DNA of the CDR3: TGCGCCAGCACCCAATCGGAGTTCGGCACAGATACGCAGTATTTT. Translation gives CASTQSEFGTDTQYF.